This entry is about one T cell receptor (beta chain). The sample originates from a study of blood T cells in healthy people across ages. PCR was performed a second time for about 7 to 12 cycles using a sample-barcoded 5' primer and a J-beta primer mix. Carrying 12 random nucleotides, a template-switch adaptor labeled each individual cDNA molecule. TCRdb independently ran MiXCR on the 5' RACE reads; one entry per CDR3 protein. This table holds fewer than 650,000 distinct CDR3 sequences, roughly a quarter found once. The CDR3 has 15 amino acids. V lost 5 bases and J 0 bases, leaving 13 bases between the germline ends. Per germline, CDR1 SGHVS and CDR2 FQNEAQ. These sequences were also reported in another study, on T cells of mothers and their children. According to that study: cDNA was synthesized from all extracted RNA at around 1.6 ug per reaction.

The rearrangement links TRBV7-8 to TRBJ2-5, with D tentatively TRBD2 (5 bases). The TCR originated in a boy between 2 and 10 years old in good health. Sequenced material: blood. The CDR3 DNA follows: TGTGCCAGCAGCCCCCTAAACGGGAACCAAGAGACCCAGTACTTC. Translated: CASSPLNGNQETQYF.